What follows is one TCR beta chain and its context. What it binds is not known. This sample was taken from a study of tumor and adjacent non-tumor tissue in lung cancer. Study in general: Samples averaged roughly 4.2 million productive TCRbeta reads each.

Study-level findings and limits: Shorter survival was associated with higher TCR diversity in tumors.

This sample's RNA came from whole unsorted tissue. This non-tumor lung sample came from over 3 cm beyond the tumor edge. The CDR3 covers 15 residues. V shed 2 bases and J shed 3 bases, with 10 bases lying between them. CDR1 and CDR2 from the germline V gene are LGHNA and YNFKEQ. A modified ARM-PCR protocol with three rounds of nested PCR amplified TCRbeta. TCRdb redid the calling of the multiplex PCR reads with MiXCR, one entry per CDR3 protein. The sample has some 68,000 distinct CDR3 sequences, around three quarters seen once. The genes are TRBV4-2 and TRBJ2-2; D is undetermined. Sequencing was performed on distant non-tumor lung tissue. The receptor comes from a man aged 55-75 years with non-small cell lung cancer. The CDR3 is CASSQSLSDTGELFF. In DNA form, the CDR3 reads TGTGCCAGCAGCCAAAGTTTAAGCGACACCGGGGAGCTGTTTTTT.